Sequencing of this TCR beta chain was carried out in a study of human T cells and chemical hapten exposure. This clonotype was counted only a few times. The target antigen is unknown. Total RNA was isolated from unfractionated whole blood. Individual cDNA molecules (in the library) carried attached unique molecular identifiers. Via MiXCR, TCRdb re-called the 5' RACE reads, giving one row per CDR3 protein. The profile covers about 140,000 distinct CDR3 sequences, with around 4% appearing a single time and more than 1.2% taken by the ten largest. Findings and caveats of the study: The number of TCRs above 1 in 1000 frequency did not change after DPC sensitization.

This TCR was recovered from a female donor in good health.

The CDR3 reads CSAPTNTEAFF. CDR3 coding DNA: TGCAGTGCCCCGACGAACACTGAAGCTTTCTTT. The V call is TRBV20-1, the J call TRBJ1-1; D remains ambiguous. V lost 6 bases and J 1 base, leaving 6 bases between the germline ends. CDR1 is DFQATT, CDR2 SNEGSKA, per germline (reference sequence). This CDR3 has 11 amino acids.